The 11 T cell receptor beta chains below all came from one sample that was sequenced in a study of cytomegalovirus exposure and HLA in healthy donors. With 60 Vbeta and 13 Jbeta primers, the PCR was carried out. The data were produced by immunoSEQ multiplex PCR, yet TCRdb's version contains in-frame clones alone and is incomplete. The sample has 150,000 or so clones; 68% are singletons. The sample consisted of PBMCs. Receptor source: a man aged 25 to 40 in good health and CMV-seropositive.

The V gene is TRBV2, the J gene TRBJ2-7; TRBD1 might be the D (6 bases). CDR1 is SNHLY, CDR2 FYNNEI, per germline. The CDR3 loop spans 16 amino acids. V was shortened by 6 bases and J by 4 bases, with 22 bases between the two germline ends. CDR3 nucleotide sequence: TGTGCCAGCAGGCGATCTCCCGGGACACCGAGTTACGAGCAGTACTTC. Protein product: CASRRSPGTPSYEQYF.

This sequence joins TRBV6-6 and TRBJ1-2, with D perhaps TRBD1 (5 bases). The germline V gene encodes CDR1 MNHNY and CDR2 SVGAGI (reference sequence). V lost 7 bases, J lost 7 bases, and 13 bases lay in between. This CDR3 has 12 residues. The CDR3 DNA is TGTGCCAGCACGACTCCAGGGTCTGGCTACACCTTC. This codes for CASTTPGSGYTF.

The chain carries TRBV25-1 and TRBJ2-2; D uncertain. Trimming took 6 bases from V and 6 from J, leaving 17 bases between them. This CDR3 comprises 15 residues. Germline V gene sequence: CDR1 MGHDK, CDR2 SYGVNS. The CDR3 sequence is CASSRFGSAAGELFF. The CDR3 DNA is TGTGCCAGCAGCCGATTCGGGTCAGCTGCCGGGGAGCTGTTTTTT. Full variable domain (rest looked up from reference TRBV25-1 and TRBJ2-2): EADIYQTPRYLVIGTGKKITLECSQTMGHDKMYWYQQDPGMELHLIHYSYGVNSTEKGDLSSESTVSRIRTEHFPLTLESARPSHTSQYLCASSRFGSAAGELFFGEGSRLTVL.

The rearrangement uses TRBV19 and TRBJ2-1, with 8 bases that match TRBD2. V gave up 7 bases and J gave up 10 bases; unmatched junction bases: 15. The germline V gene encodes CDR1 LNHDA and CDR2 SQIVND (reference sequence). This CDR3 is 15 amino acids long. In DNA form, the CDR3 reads TGTGCCAGTATCACGGGGGGGGCGGGAGCGGAGGAGCAGTTCTTC. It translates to CASITGGAGAEEQFF.

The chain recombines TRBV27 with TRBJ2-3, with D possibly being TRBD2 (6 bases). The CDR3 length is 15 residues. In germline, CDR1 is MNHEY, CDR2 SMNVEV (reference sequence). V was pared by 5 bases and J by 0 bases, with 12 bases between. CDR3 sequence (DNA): TGTGCCAGCAGTCCCCGGAGGGTAAGCACAGATACGCAGTATTTT. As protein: CASSPRRVSTDTQYF.

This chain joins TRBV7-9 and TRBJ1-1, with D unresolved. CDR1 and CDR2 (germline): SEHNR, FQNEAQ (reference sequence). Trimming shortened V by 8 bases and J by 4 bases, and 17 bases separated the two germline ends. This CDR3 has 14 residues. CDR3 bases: TGTGCCAGCGCACCACCATTCGAGGGCACTGAAGCTTTCTTT. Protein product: CASAPPFEGTEAFF.

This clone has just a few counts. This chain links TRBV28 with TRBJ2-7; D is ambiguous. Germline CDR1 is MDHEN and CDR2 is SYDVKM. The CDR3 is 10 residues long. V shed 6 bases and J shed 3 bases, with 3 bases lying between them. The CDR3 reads CASSHYEQYF. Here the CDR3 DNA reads TGTGCCAGCAGCCACTACGAGCAGTACTTC. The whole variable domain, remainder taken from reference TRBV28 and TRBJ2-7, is DVKVTQSSRYLVKRTGEKVFLECVQDMDHENMFWYRQDPGLGLRLIYFSYDVKMKEKGDIPEGYSVSREKKERFSLILESASTNQTSMYLCASSHYEQYFGPGTRLTVT.

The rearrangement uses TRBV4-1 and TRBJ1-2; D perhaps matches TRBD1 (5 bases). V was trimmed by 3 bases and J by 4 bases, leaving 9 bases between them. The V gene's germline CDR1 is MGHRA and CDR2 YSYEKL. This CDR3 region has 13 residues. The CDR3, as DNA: TGCGCCAGCAGCCACAGGGTTAGCTATGGCTACACCTTC. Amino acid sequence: CASSHRVSYGYTF.

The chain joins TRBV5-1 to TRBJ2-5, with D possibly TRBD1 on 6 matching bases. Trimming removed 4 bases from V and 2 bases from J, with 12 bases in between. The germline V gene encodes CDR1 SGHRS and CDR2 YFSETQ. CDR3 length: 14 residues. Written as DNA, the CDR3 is TGCGCCAGCAGCCCCGGGACATCTCAAGAGACCCAGTACTTC. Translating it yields CASSPGTSQETQYF.

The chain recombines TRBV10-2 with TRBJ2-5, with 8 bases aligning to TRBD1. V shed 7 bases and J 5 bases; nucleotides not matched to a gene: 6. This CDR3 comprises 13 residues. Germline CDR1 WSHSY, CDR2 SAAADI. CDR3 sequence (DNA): TGCGCCAGCACCGCAGGGGGCGGTGAGACCCAGTACTTC. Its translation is CASTAGGGETQYF.

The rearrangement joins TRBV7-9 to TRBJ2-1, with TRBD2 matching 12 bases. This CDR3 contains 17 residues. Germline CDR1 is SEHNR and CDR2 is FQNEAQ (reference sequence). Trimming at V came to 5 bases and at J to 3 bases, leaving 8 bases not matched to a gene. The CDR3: CASSPIRTSGDYNEQFF. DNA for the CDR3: TGTGCCAGCAGCCCAATTCGGACTAGCGGGGACTACAATGAGCAGTTCTTC. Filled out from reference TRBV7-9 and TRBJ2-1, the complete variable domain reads DTGVSQNPRHKITKRGQNVTFRCDPISEHNRLYWYRQTLGQGPEFLTYFQNEAQLEKSRLLSDRFSAERPKGSFSTLEIQRTEQGDSAMYLCASSPIRTSGDYNEQFFGPGTRLTVL.